Presented here are 22 T cell receptor beta chains from one specimen sequenced in a study of beta chain features in type 1 diabetes. The entirety of the isolated RNA underwent reverse transcription, so expressed TCRB transcripts were sequenced. Using immunoSEQ multiplex PCR, the repertoire was profiled, and TCRdb retains in-frame clones only, with some absent. Found here are around 340,000 clones, 6.5% to 10% of them singletons; the top ten hold around 0.44%. Sequencing was carried out using central memory CD4+ T cells from blood. These receptors were collected from a woman younger than 30 in good health.

This clone was observed a handful of times. One base away lies a much larger clone, so this may be a sequencing read error. This specimen includes other DNA sequences encoding the same CDR3. This chain uses TRBV4-1 with TRBJ1-5; D not resolved. CDR1 MGHRA and CDR2 YSYEKL come from the germline V gene. The CDR3 covers 15 residues. The CDR3 sequence is CASSQDSGSNQPQHF. The CDR3 DNA follows: TGTGCCAGCAGCCAAGATTCAGGTAGCAATCAGCCCCAGCATTTT.

This clone was seen a few times. The rearrangement uses TRBV7-2 and TRBJ1-3; D might be TRBD1 (5 bases). This CDR3 has 17 amino acids. In germline, CDR1 is SGHTA, CDR2 FQGNSA. Trimming removed 0 bases from V and 2 bases from J, with 14 bases in between. CDR3 coding DNA: TGTGCCAGCAGCTTAGCGCGTTCAGGCAGGGCTGGAAACACCATATATTTT. Translated, it gives CASSLARSGRAGNTIYF.

This clone occurred a few times. V usage is TRBV2 and J usage is TRBJ2-5; 7 bases align to TRBD2. The germline V gene has CDR1 SNHLY and CDR2 FYNNEI. There are 14 residues in the CDR3. Trimming removed 5 bases from V and 4 bases from J; junction bases left unmatched: 7. CDR3 in amino acids: CASSRRLAAETQYF. The CDR3 DNA reads as TGTGCCAGCAGTAGGCGGCTAGCGGCAGAGACCCAGTACTTC.

This clone was seen more than once but under ten times. The chain combines TRBV15 with TRBJ2-1, with D maybe TRBD1 (6 bases). The germline V and J ends were trimmed by 0 bases and 4 bases, with 19 bases remaining between them. The CDR3 contains 18 residues. Germline assignment: CDR1 LNHNV and CDR2 YYDKDF (reference sequence). The CDR3 nucleotides are TGTGCCACCAGCAGAGATCTTCAGGGCAGGGGACCTTACAATGAGCAGTTCTTC. The encoded protein is CATSRDLQGRGPYNEQFF.

CDR3 amino acids: CASSKRRISGANVLTF. The DNA for the CDR3 is TGTGCCAGCAGTAAGCGACGGATTTCTGGGGCCAACGTCCTGACTTTC. This chain connects TRBV5-6 to TRBJ2-6, with D uncertain. CDR3 length: 16 residues. Trimming took 5 bases from V and 1 from J, leaving 13 bases between them. CDR1 SGHDT and CDR2 YYEEEE come from the germline V gene.

V usage is TRBV5-1 and J usage is TRBJ1-2; 7 bases fit TRBD1. With V trimmed by 4 bases and J by 7 bases, 7 bases remained unmatched. Per germline, CDR1 SGHRS and CDR2 YFSETQ. The CDR3 covers 13 residues. The CDR3 here is CASSTGQEGGYTF. The CDR3 region has the DNA TGCGCCAGCAGCACCGGACAGGAAGGTGGCTACACCTTC. Filled out from reference TRBV5-1 and TRBJ1-2, the complete variable domain reads KAGVTQTPRYLIKTRGQQVTLSCSPISGHRSVSWYQQTPGQGLQFLFEYFSETQRNKGNFPGRFSGRQFSNSRSEMNVSTLELGDSALYLCASSTGQEGGYTFGSGTRLTVV.

This clone occurred a few times. V usage is TRBV7-9 and J usage is TRBJ1-2; TRBD1 matches at 9 bases. The CDR3 has 15 amino acids. The junction had 7 bases not matched to a gene; V was cut back by 4 bases and J by 4 bases. Looked up from germline, CDR1 is SEHNR and CDR2 is FQNEAQ (reference sequence). In nucleotides, the CDR3 is TGTGCCAGCAGCTACCGGGACAGGGCTGGCTATGGCTACACCTTC. Its translation: CASSYRDRAGYGYTF.

This clone was observed a few times. The chain carries TRBV19 and TRBJ2-3, with a possible D match to TRBD1 (5 bases). CDR1 is LNHDA, CDR2 SQIVND, per germline (reference sequence). The CDR3 loop spans 13 amino acids. Trimming cost V 3 bases and J 6 bases, with 10 bases left between them. CDR3 sequence (DNA): TGTGCCAGTAGTATCTCGACAGCGGATACGCAGTATTTT. Translating it yields CASSISTADTQYF.

The sample holds many counts of this clone. The V gene is TRBV7-2, the J gene TRBJ1-5, with D hard to call. The CDR3 covers 15 residues. Deletions cut 0 bases from V and 5 bases from J, with 11 bases between. Germline values: CDR1 SGHTA, CDR2 FQGNSA. The CDR3 region is CASSLAKDGYQPQHF. The DNA of the CDR3 is TGTGCCAGCAGCTTAGCGAAGGACGGGTATCAGCCCCAGCATTTT.

This clone was counted only a few times. The chain recombines TRBV6-5 with TRBJ1-2, with D possibly TRBD1 on 6 matching bases. There are 14 residues in the CDR3. Trimming cost V 2 bases and J 3 bases, with 10 bases left between them. The germline V gene encodes CDR1 MNHEY and CDR2 SVGAGI. The CDR3: CASSYKDRYYGYTF. The DNA for the CDR3 is TGTGCCAGCAGTTACAAGGACAGATACTATGGCTACACCTTC.

The table lists this clone with a few counts. The V call is TRBV4-2, the J call TRBJ2-1, with 14 bases fitting TRBD2. With V trimmed by 0 bases and J by 12 bases, 7 bases remained unmatched. Per germline, CDR1 LGHNA and CDR2 YNFKEQ. The CDR3 runs to 16 residues. Here the CDR3 DNA reads TGTGCCAGCAGCCAAGATCTGACTAGCGGGAGGGCCGGGCAGTTCTTC. Encoded protein: CASSQDLTSGRAGQFF.

The rearrangement links TRBV11-3 to TRBJ2-3, with TRBD2 identical over 9 bases. Germline lookup yields CDR1 SGHNT and CDR2 YENEEA. The CDR3 has 16 residues. After removal of 1 base from V and 1 base from J, the junction contained 3 bases not matched to a gene. CDR3 residues: CASSLGSGRGTDTQYF. CDR3 DNA sequence: TGTGCCAGCAGCTTAGGTAGCGGGAGAGGCACAGATACGCAGTATTTT.

This clone was counted ten times or more. The chain combines TRBV9 with TRBJ2-7; 8 nucleotides match TRBD1. Per germline, CDR1 SGDLS and CDR2 YYNGEE. The CDR3 has 14 amino acids. The junction had 1 base not matched to a gene; V was cut back by 0 bases and J by 2 bases. For the CDR3, the DNA is TGTGCCAGCAGCGTAGAGGGACAGGCCTACGAGCAGTACTTC. As protein: CASSVEGQAYEQYF.

The V and J genes are TRBV4-3 and TRBJ2-3; the match to TRBD2 covers 15 bases. This CDR3 is 17 amino acids long. Germline V CDR1 and CDR2: LGHNA, YSLEER. The V gene end was trimmed by 2 bases and the J gene end by 4 bases; junction bases not matched to a gene: 4. This CDR3 reads CASSQSRTSGRADTQYF. The CDR3 bases are TGCGCCAGCAGCCAATCCCGGACTAGCGGGAGGGCAGATACGCAGTATTTT.

The chain is built from TRBV4-3 and TRBJ2-2, with 7 bases that match TRBD1. The V segment lost 4 bases and the J segment 0 bases; nucleotides outside the gene matches: 8. This CDR3 spans 17 amino acids. CDR1 and CDR2 from the germline V gene are LGHNA and YSLEER. CDR3 coding DNA: TGCGCCAGCAGCCCGAGTTTACAGGGGTCGAACACCGGGGAGCTGTTTTTT. Its translation is CASSPSLQGSNTGELFF.

This clone appeared a few times. The V gene is TRBV11-1, the J gene TRBJ2-1; 9 nucleotides align to TRBD1. V lost 5 bases, J lost 5 bases, and 10 bases stayed unmatched. Germline V CDR1 and CDR2: SGHAT, FQDESV (reference sequence). CDR3 length equals 16 residues. The DNA for the CDR3 is TGTGCCAGCAGCGCGAAGACCGGGACAGGGAACAATGAGCAGTTCTTC. It yields the protein CASSAKTGTGNNEQFF.

This chain uses TRBV14 with TRBJ2-3; D possibly corresponds to TRBD2 (5 bases). The CDR3 loop spans 13 amino acids. Trimming took off 1 base at V and 9 bases at J, with 11 bases between the two ends. CDR1 is SGHDN and CDR2 is FVKESK in the germline V gene. CDR3 coding DNA: TGTGCCAGCAGCCAAGCCGGCACGGGAACGCAGTATTTT. Translating it yields CASSQAGTGTQYF. Full variable domain (missing parts from reference TRBV14 and TRBJ2-3): EAGVTQFPSHSVIEKGQTVTLRCDPISGHDNLYWYRRVMGKEIKFLLHFVKESKQDESGMPNNRFLAERTGGTYSTLKVQPAELEDSGVYFCASSQAGTGTQYFGPGTRLTVL.

This clone was found a few times. The V call is TRBV19, the J call TRBJ2-2, with D possibly being TRBD2 (5 bases). This CDR3 comprises 12 residues. Per germline, CDR1 LNHDA and CDR2 SQIVND (reference sequence). V was cut by 8 bases and J by 4 bases, with 8 bases left in between. CDR3 residues: CASGEGTGELFF. The CDR3 coding sequence is TGTGCCAGTGGAGAGGGCACCGGGGAGCTGTTTTTT.

This clone was seen more than once but under ten times. The CDR3 DNA follows: TGTGCCAGCAGCTTAATATGGGGACAGGGCTATGGCTACACCTTC. Protein sequence: CASSLIWGQGYGYTF. The rearrangement uses TRBV7-2 and TRBJ1-2; 9 bases are a match to TRBD1. The V gene end was trimmed by 2 bases and the J gene end by 4 bases; junction bases not matched to a gene: 5. This CDR3 comprises 15 residues. From germline, CDR1 is SGHTA and CDR2 FQGNSA.

The CDR3 spells CASSSDSDFGQYF. CDR3 DNA: TGTGCCAGCAGCTCGGACAGCGATTTTGGGCAGTACTTC. The V call is TRBV7-9, the J call TRBJ2-7; D possibly corresponds to TRBD1 (6 bases). CDR3 length equals 13 residues. The V gene's germline CDR1 is SEHNR and CDR2 FQNEAQ (reference sequence). The V and J ends lost 4 bases and 9 bases respectively, with 16 bases between them.

This clone was seen a few times. The V and J genes are TRBV9 and TRBJ2-2, with TRBD2 matching over 10 bases. In germline, CDR1 is SGDLS, CDR2 YYNGEE. CDR3 size: 16 residues. V was pared by 0 bases and J by 5 bases, with 4 bases of the junction left unmatched. CDR3 residues: CASSVGLAGVTGELFF. Here the CDR3 DNA reads TGTGCCAGCAGCGTAGGCCTAGCGGGAGTAACCGGGGAGCTGTTTTTT.

In this sample, this clone turned up many times. The chain couples TRBV7-2 to TRBJ2-1; the match to TRBD2 covers 9 bases. In germline, CDR1 is SGHTA, CDR2 FQGNSA. J lost 8 bases, V lost 5 bases, and 10 bases had no gene match. CDR3 length: 15 amino acids. The CDR3 sequence: CASSPLGGRADEQFF. As DNA, the CDR3 is TGTGCCAGCAGCCCACTGGGCGGGAGGGCCGATGAGCAGTTCTTC.